This record looks at one T cell receptor beta chain sequence and its context. The sample belongs to a study of blood T cell repertoires in COVID-19. Donors in Cohort 3 counted as recovered after two negative PCRs, clearance, or symptom resolution. Here immunoSEQ multiplex PCR was the method, and the copy in TCRdb shows in-frame clones only, minus some. Among over 300,000 clones listed, approximately 91% were seen once. Specimen: PBMCs or T cells enriched from blood (not recorded which). This TCR came from a woman in her 40s who had recovered from COVID-19.

CDR3 region: CASKGPGQGNEKLFF. In DNA form, the CDR3 reads TGTGCCAGCAAAGGACCGGGACAGGGGAATGAAAAACTGTTTTTT. The chain recombines TRBV27 with TRBJ1-4; TRBD1 matches 10 bases. CDR3 length: 15 amino acids. Looked up from germline, CDR1 is MNHEY and CDR2 is SMNVEV (reference sequence). Losses at the gene ends were 7 bases for V and 5 bases for J; bases not matched to a gene: 7.